The 23 T cell receptor beta chains reported below all come from one sample, sequenced in a study of shared clonotypes between healthy human individuals. Generated by immunoSEQ multiplex PCR, the TCRdb table keeps only in-frame clones and is missing some. The sample carries 850,000 to 1,200,000 clones, about three quarters recorded once. Sequenced material: memory CD4+ T cells sorted from blood. Subset in this sample: CD45RA-negative fraction. These receptors all come from a man aged 18 to 30 in good health.

This clone was seen just once. The chain recombines TRBV5-1 with TRBJ1-1; TRBD1 matches at 9 bases. V trimming: 4 bases; J trimming: 5 bases; junction bases outside the gene matches: 15. CDR1 SGHRS and CDR2 YFSETQ come from the germline V gene. This CDR3 comprises 17 residues. The CDR3 spells CASSRGQGKFGSTEAFF. The CDR3 DNA sequence: TGCGCCAGCAGCAGGGGACAGGGAAAGTTCGGGAGTACTGAAGCTTTCTTT.

The rearrangement joins TRBV28 to TRBJ1-6; no definite D call. V was shortened by 6 bases and J by 5 bases, with 11 bases between the two germline ends. Germline loops: CDR1 MDHEN, CDR2 SYDVKM. The CDR3 runs 14 residues. CDR3 sequence (DNA): TGTGCCAGCAGAGTCGAACAGAATAATTCACCCCTCCACTTT. It codes for CASRVEQNNSPLHF.

This clone was recorded once. The CDR3 nucleotides are TGCGCCAGCAGCCGCCCCGTGAGTAGTGGGGCTAGCACAGATACGCAGTATTTT. Translating it yields CASSRPVSSGASTDTQYF. The rearrangement links TRBV4-1 to TRBJ2-3; D possibly corresponds to TRBD1 (5 bases). Trimming removed 4 bases from V and 0 bases from J, with 20 bases in between. The CDR3 spans 18 residues. The germline gives CDR1 MGHRA, CDR2 YSYEKL.

This clone was recorded only once. The rearrangement links TRBV6-6 to TRBJ1-1; no firm D call. This CDR3 region has 14 residues. Per germline, CDR1 MNHNY and CDR2 SVGAGI (reference sequence). V was pared by 5 bases and J by 4 bases, with 14 bases between. The CDR3 nucleotides are TGTGCCAGCAGTCACCGGGAAGCGCTCACTGAAGCTTTCTTT. Translated, it gives CASSHREALTEAFF.

The gene calls are TRBV6-4 and TRBJ2-3, with no clear D. The CDR3 covers 13 residues. Trimming removed 4 bases from V and 4 bases from J, with 9 bases in between. Germline CDR1 and CDR2: MRHNA and SNTAGT. The CDR3 DNA sequence: TGTGCCAGCAGTGCGATTGAGGCAGATACGCAGTATTTT. Translation: CASSAIEADTQYF.

A single count supports this clone. The gene calls are TRBV30 and TRBJ1-2; D not certain. Germline V CDR1 and CDR2: GTSNPN, SVGIG (reference sequence). The CDR3 runs 13 residues. V lost 1 base to trimming and J lost 0 bases, with 6 bases between them. The CDR3 sequence is CAWSGTPNYGYTF. The CDR3 DNA sequence: TGTGCCTGGAGTGGCACCCCTAACTATGGCTACACCTTC.

V and J are TRBV29-1 and TRBJ1-1; D ambiguous. Germline CDR1 is SQVTM and CDR2 is ANQGSEA. The CDR3 length is 13 residues. The V end was cut by 3 bases, the J end by 5 bases, with 13 bases between. The CDR3 nucleotides read TGCAGCGTTGACGATCAACATGCGACTGAAGCTTTCTTT. Protein: CSVDDQHATEAFF. The variable domain in full, with the rest retrieved from reference TRBV29-1 and TRBJ1-1, is SAVISQKPSRDICQRGTSLTIQCQVDSQVTMMFWYRQQPGQSLTLIATANQGSEATYESGFVIDKFPISRPNLTFSTLTVSNMSPEDSSIYLCSVDDQHATEAFFGQGTRLTVV.

J is TRBJ1-4 and V is TRBV25-1, with a weak D call TRBD1 (6 bases). Germline CDR1 MGHDK, CDR2 SYGVNS. CDR3 length: 14 residues. V shed 4 bases and J shed 7 bases, with 13 bases lying between them. DNA for the CDR3: TGTGCCAGCAGTGTGGGGGCTCTTGGTGAAAAACTGTTTTTT. Translation gives CASSVGALGEKLFF.

Many counts were recorded for this clone. The chain recombines TRBV18 with TRBJ2-3; D unclear. This CDR3 is 14 amino acids long. The germline V gene encodes CDR1 KGHSH and CDR2 LQKENI. Trimming took 2 bases from V and 2 from J, leaving 8 bases between them. The DNA of the CDR3 is TGTGCCAGCTCACCAGACTCCCACACAGATACGCAGTATTTT. Translated, it gives CASSPDSHTDTQYF.

The chain links TRBV10-3 to TRBJ2-7; 9 positions agree with TRBD2. J was trimmed by 3 bases and V by 7 bases; bases with no gene match: 1. The CDR3 extends over 12 amino acids. Germline lookup yields CDR1 ENHRY and CDR2 SYGVKD. The CDR3 sequence is CAIKTSGYEQYF. The CDR3, as DNA: TGTGCCATCAAGACTAGCGGCTACGAGCAGTACTTC.

This clone was seen a few times. The CDR3, as DNA: TGTGCCAGCAGCCCCACCGGGGTAATCGGGGAGACCCAGTACTTC. Encoded protein: CASSPTGVIGETQYF. The chain carries TRBV5-4 and TRBJ2-5, with D perhaps matching TRBD2 (5 bases). The CDR3 contains 15 residues. From germline, CDR1 is SGHNT and CDR2 YYREEE (reference sequence). V lost 4 bases to trimming and J lost 5 bases, with 18 bases between them.

This chain uses TRBV19 with TRBJ1-2; possibly TRBD1 for D (5 bases). Trimming shortened V by 7 bases and J by 3 bases, and 18 bases separated the two germline ends. The CDR3 contains 15 residues. Per the germline V gene, CDR1 is LNHDA and CDR2 is SQIVND (reference sequence). CDR3: CASTPTPREHYGYTF. In nucleotides, the CDR3 is TGTGCCAGTACCCCAACCCCCAGGGAGCACTATGGCTACACCTTC.

This clone has a handful of counts. This CDR3 is also generated by other DNA sequences in the sample. The chain has TRBV6-1 and TRBJ2-3; 8 nucleotides agree with TRBD1. The CDR3 totals 13 residues. Germline V lookup: CDR1 MNHNS, CDR2 SASEGT. The trim removed 1 base at V and 6 bases at J, leaving 0 bases unmatched. DNA for the CDR3: TGTGCCAGCAGTGAAGGGACAGGGGATACGCAGTATTTT. Translating it yields CASSEGTGDTQYF.

In the case of this clone: Other DNA sequences in the sample encode the same CDR3. The J gene is TRBJ2-3, the V gene TRBV5-1; 10 positions agree with TRBD2. Germline assignment: CDR1 SGHRS and CDR2 YFSETQ. CDR3 length: 16 residues. V trimming: 4 bases; J trimming: 1 base; junction bases outside the gene matches: 6. The CDR3 bases are TGCGCCAGCAGCCCGCGGACTAGCGGCCGCACAGATACGCAGTATTTT. Translated: CASSPRTSGRTDTQYF.

The chain is built from TRBV6-5 and TRBJ2-2; maybe TRBD1 (6 bases). Germline CDR1 reads MNHEY; CDR2 reads SVGAGI. Trimming shortened V by 11 bases and J by 2 bases, and 12 bases separated the two germline ends. The CDR3 contains 13 residues. The CDR3 region is CALKDSNTGELFF. The CDR3 nucleotides read TGTGCCTTGAAGGACAGCAACACCGGGGAGCTGTTTTTT.

J is TRBJ2-1 and V is TRBV28; 9 nucleotides match TRBD1. CDR3 size: 16 residues. The germline V gene encodes CDR1 MDHEN and CDR2 SYDVKM. V lost 5 bases and J lost 8; bases outside the gene matches: 13. DNA of the CDR3: TGTGCCAGCAGTCCCGCCGGGACAGGGAGGTCCGATGAGCAGTTCTTC. Protein: CASSPAGTGRSDEQFF.

The chain couples TRBV18 to TRBJ2-7; no clear D gene. The CDR3 consists of 14 residues. Germline V gene sequence: CDR1 KGHSH, CDR2 LQKENI. V shed 2 bases and J shed 3 bases, with 11 bases lying between them. The CDR3 coding sequence is TGTGCCAGCTCACCAAGGGAACAGCGCTACGAGCAGTACTTC. Translating gives CASSPREQRYEQYF. Based on the CDR3 plus reference TRBV18 and TRBJ2-7, the full variable domain is NAGVMQNPRHLVRRRGQEARLRCSPMKGHSHVYWYRQLPEEGLKFMVYLQKENIIDESGMPKERFSAEFPKEGPSILRIQQVVRGDSAAYFCASSPREQRYEQYFGPGTRLTVT.

There are many counts of this clone. J is TRBJ2-1 and V is TRBV30, with D unclear. In germline, CDR1 is GTSNPN, CDR2 SVGIG (reference sequence). The CDR3 covers 13 residues. V gave up 1 base and J gave up 4 bases, with 8 bases separating them. Here the CDR3 DNA reads TGTGCCTGGAGTGGGACCCAATACAATGAGCAGTTCTTC. Its protein is CAWSGTQYNEQFF.

This sequence joins TRBV7-9 and TRBJ1-2, with 8 bases fitting TRBD1. The germline V gene encodes CDR1 SEHNR and CDR2 FQNEAQ (reference sequence). Trimming took 3 bases from V and 10 from J; bases not matched to a gene: 4. CDR3 length: 12 amino acids. The CDR3 here is CASSFNRGDYTF. The CDR3 DNA is TGTGCCAGCAGCTTTAACAGGGGGGACTACACCTTC.

This chain uses TRBV6-5 with TRBJ2-5; D call uncertain. Per germline, CDR1 MNHEY and CDR2 SVGAGI. V lost 0 bases, J lost 2 bases, and 7 bases lay in between. This CDR3 has 14 residues. CDR3 in DNA: TGTGCCAGCAGTTACTCGATAGGACAAGAGACCCAGTACTTC. Amino acid sequence: CASSYSIGQETQYF.

In its sample, this clone was seen a few times. V usage is TRBV28 and J usage is TRBJ1-2; 7 bases align to TRBD1. The CDR3 has 15 residues. The V gene end was trimmed by 7 bases and the J gene end by 4 bases; junction bases not matched to a gene: 12. Germline CDR1 and CDR2: MDHEN and SYDVKM. The CDR3 here is CASIVPGQRSYGYTF. As DNA, the CDR3 is TGTGCCAGCATTGTCCCGGGACAGCGTTCCTATGGCTACACCTTC.

The chain has TRBV27 and TRBJ1-3, with D perhaps TRBD1 (5 bases). Germline V CDR1 and CDR2: MNHEY, SMNVEV (reference sequence). The ends were cut back, 5 bases at V and 4 bases at J, with 9 bases in the middle. The CDR3 has 13 residues. The CDR3: CASSPDRGNTIYF. The CDR3 coding sequence is TGTGCCAGCAGTCCCGACAGAGGAAACACCATATATTTT.

V usage is TRBV5-1 and J usage is TRBJ1-3; tentatively, D is TRBD1 (5 bases). The CDR3 contains 14 residues. Trimming removed 2 bases at V and 4 bases at J, with 10 bases between. Germline values: CDR1 SGHRS, CDR2 YFSETQ. The CDR3 nucleotides are TGCGCCAGCAGCTTAACGTCAGGGGGAAACACCATATATTTT. Its protein is CASSLTSGGNTIYF.